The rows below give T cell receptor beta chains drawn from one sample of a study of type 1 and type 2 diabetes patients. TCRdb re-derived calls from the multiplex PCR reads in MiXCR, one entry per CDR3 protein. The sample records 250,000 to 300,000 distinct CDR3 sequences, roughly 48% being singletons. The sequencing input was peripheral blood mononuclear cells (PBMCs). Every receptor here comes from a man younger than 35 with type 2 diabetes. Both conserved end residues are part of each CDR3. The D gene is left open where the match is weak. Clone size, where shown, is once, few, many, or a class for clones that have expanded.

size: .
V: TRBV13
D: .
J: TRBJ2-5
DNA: TGTGCCAGCAGCTCACAGGAGTTCCAAGAGACCCAGTACTTC
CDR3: CASSSQEFQETQYF

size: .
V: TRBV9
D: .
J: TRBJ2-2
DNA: TGTGCCAGCAGCGCTCGTGGGACGCCAGTCGGAGGGGAGCTGTTTTTT
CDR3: CASSARGTPVGGELFF

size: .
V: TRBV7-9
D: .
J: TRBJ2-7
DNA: TGTGCCAGCAGTTCCAGGGCAGGGAGCTACGAGCAGTACTTC
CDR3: CASSSRAGSYEQYF

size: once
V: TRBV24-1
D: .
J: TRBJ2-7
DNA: TGTGCCAGCAGGTCCGGGTCTACCTACGAGCAGTACTTC
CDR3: CASRSGSTYEQYF

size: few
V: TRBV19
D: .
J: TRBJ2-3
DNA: TGTGCCAGTAGTATAGAGCCAGGACCTAGCACAGATACGCAGTATTTT
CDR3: CASSIEPGPSTDTQYF

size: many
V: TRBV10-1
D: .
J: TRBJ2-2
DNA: TGCGCCAGCAGTGAGGACAAACCTCTAGCAGGGAAGAGGGAGCTGTTTTTT
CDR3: CASSEDKPLAGKRELFF

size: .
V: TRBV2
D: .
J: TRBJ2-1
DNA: TGTGCCAGCAAGGCCAGGGTCTACAATGAGCAGTTCTTC
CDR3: CASKARVYNEQFF

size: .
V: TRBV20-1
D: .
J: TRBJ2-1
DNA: TGCAGTGCCAAGCCCGTAAGCACATTCACCTACAATGAGCAGTTCTTC
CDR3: CSAKPVSTFTYNEQFF

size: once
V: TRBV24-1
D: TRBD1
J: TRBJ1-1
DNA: TGTGCCACCAGTGACCGCAGCCGGGTTCAGGGGACAGATACGCAGTACTTT
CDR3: CATSDRSRVQGTDTQYF

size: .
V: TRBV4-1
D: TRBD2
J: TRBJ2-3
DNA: TGCGCCAGCAGCTTAGGTGACACCGGGACTAGCGGGGATGGGGGGATACATACGCAGTATTTT
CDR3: CASSLGDTGTSGDGGIHTQYF

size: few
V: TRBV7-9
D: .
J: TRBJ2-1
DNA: TGTGCCAGCAGCTTTGATCGGGATGAGCAGTTCTTC
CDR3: CASSFDRDEQFF

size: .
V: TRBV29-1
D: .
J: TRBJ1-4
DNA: TGCAGCGTGGAAGGAGACCCTTCTAGCGGTGTAAAACTGTTTTTT
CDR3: CSVEGDPSSGVKLFF

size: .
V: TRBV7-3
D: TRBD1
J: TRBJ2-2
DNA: TGTGCCAGCAGCTCACCCGCCGGGACAGGGTTTTTCGGGGAGCTGTTTTTT
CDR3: CASSSPAGTGFFGELFF

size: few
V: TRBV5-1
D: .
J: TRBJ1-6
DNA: TGCGCCAGCAGCTTGGAGCGGGGCGTCGGTACACCCCTCCACTTT
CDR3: CASSLERGVGTPLHF

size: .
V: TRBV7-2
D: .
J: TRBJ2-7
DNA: TGTGCCAGCAGCTTTACTAGAGACGAGCAGTACTTC
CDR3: CASSFTRDEQYF

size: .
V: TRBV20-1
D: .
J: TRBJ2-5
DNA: TGCAGCCGCTTTAGAAGTGAGGAAGAGACCCAGTACTTC
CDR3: CSRFRSEEETQYF

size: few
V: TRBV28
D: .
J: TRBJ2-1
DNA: TGTGCCAGCAGTTCGACACTAAACAATGAGCAGTTCTTC
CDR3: CASSSTLNNEQFF

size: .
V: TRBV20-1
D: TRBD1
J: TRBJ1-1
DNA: TGCAGTGCTAGAGTGGACAGGGGGAACACTGAAGCTTTCTTT
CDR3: CSARVDRGNTEAFF

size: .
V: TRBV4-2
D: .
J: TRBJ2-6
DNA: TGTGCCAGCAGCCTCACGGCGGGGACTGGGGCCAACGTCCTGACTTTC
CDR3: CASSLTAGTGANVLTF

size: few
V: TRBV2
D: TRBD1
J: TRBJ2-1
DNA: TGTGCCAGCAGGCACGGGTCCGGGACAGGAGAACACAATGAGCAGTTCTTC
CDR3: CASRHGSGTGEHNEQFF